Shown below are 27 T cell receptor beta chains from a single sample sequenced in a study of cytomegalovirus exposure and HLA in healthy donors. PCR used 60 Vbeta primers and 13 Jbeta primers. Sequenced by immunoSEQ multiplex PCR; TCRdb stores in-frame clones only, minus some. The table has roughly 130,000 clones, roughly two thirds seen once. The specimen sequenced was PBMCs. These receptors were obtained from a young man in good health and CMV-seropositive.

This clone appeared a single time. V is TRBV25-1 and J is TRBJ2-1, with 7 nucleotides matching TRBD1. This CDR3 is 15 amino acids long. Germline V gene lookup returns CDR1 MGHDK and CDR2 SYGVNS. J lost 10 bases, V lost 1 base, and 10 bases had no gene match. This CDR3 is CASSEWTGAHPEQFF. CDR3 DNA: TGTGCCAGCAGTGAATGGACAGGAGCCCACCCCGAGCAGTTCTTC. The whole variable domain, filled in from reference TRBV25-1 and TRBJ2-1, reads EADIYQTPRYLVIGTGKKITLECSQTMGHDKMYWYQQDPGMELHLIHYSYGVNSTEKGDLSSESTVSRIRTEHFPLTLESARPSHTSQYLCASSEWTGAHPEQFFGPGTRLTVL.

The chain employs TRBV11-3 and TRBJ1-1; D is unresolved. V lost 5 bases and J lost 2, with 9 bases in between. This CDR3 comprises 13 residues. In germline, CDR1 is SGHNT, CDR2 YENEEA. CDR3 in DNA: TGTGCCAGCAGCGCAAACAGCAACACTGAAGCTTTCTTT. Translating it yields CASSANSNTEAFF. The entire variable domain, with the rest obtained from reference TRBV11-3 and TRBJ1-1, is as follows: EAGVVQSPRYKIIEKKQPVAFWCNPISGHNTLYWYLQNLGQGPELLIRYENEEAVDDSQLPKDRFSAERLKGVDSTLKIQPAELGDSAVYLCASSANSNTEAFFGQGTRLTVV.

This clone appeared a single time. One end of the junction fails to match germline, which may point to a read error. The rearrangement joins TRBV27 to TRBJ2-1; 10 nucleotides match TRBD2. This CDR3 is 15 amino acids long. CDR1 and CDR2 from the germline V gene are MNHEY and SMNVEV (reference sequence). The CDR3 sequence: CASSYLAGVNNGQFF. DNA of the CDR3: TGTGCCAGCAGTTACCTAGCGGGAGTTAACAATGGGCAGTTCTTC.

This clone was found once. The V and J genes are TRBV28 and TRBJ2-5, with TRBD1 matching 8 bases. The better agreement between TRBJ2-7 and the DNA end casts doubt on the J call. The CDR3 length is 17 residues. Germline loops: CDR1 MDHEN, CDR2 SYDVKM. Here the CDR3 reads CASSQDRDLKKSYEQYF. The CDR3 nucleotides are TGTGCCAGCAGTCAGGACAGGGACCTAAAAAAATCCTACGAGCAGTACTTC.

CDR3 sequence (DNA): TGTGCCAGCAGCTTGTCAGGACTGAATGAGCAGTTCTTC. This encodes CASSLSGLNEQFF. The chain is built from TRBV7-9 and TRBJ2-1, with D tentatively TRBD2 (5 bases). The CDR3 is 13 amino acids. The ends were cut back, 3 bases at V and 7 bases at J, with 10 bases in the middle. Germline loops: CDR1 SEHNR, CDR2 FQNEAQ (reference sequence).

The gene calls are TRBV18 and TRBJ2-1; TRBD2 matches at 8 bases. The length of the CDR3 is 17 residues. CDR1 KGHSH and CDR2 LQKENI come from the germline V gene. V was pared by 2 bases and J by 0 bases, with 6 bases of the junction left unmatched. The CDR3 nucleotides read TGTGCCAGCTCACCAATGCTGCTAGCGGGCTCCTACAATGAGCAGTTCTTC. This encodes CASSPMLLAGSYNEQFF.

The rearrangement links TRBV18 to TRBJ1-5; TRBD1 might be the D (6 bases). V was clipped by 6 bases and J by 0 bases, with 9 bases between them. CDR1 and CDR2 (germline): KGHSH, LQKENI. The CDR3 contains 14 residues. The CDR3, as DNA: TGTGCCAGCTCTCGACAGGATAGCAATCAGCCCCAGCATTTT. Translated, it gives CASSRQDSNQPQHF.

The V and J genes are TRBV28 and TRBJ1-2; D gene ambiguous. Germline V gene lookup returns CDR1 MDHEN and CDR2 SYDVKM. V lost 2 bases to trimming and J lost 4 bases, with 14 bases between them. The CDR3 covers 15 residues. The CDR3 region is CASSLMSWASYGYTF. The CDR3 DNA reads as TGTGCCAGCAGTTTAATGTCGTGGGCTTCCTATGGCTACACCTTC.

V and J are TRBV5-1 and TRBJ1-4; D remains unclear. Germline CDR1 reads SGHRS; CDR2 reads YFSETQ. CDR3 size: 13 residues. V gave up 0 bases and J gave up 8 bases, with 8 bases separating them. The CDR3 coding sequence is TGCGCCAGCAGCTTGGGAGTTCGGGAAAAACTGTTTTTT. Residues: CASSLGVREKLFF.

CDR3 in DNA: TGCGCCAGCAGCCAAGTAAGCTACGGCACAGATACGCAGTATTTT. It encodes CASSQVSYGTDTQYF. J is TRBJ2-3 and V is TRBV4-1; no firm D call. V was cut by 1 base and J by 1 base, with 9 bases left in between. Germline assignment: CDR1 MGHRA and CDR2 YSYEKL. This CDR3 is 15 amino acids long.

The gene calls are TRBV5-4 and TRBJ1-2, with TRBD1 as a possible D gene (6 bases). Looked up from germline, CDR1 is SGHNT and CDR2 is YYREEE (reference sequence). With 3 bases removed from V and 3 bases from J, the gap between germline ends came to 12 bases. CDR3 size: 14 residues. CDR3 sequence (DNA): TGTGCCAGCAGCTCGGAGAGGGGGTACTATGGCTACACCTTC. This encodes CASSSERGYYGYTF. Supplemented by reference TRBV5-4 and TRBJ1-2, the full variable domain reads ETGVTQSPTHLIKTRGQQVTLRCSSQSGHNTVSWYQQALGQGPQFIFQYYREEENGRGNFPPRFSGLQFPNYSSELNVNALELDDSALYLCASSSERGYYGYTFGSGTRLTVV.

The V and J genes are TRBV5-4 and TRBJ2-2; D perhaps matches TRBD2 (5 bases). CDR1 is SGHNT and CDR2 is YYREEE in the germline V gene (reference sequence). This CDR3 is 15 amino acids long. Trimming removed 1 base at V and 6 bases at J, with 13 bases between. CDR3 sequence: CASSLYLSGSGELFF. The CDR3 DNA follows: TGTGCCAGCAGCTTGTATCTGTCGGGGTCCGGGGAGCTGTTTTTT.

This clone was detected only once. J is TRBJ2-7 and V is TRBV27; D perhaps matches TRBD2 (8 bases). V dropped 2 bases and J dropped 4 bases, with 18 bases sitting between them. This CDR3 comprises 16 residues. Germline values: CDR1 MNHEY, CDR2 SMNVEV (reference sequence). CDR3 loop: CASSLEGGGRRYEQYF. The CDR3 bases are TGTGCCAGCAGTTTAGAAGGGGGCGGGAGGCGTTACGAGCAGTACTTC.

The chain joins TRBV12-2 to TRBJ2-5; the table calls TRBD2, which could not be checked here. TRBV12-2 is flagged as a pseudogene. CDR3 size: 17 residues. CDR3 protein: CASRLSRAGSSQETQYF. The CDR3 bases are TGTGCAAGTCGCTTAAGTCGGGCGGGAAGCTCCCAAGAGACCCAGTACTTC.

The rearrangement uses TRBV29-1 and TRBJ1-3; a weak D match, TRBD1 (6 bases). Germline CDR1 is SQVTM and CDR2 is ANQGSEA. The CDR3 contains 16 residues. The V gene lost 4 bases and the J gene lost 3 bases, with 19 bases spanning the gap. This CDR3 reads CSVGEDRPIFGNTIYF. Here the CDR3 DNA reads TGCAGCGTTGGAGAGGACAGACCGATCTTTGGAAACACCATATATTTT.

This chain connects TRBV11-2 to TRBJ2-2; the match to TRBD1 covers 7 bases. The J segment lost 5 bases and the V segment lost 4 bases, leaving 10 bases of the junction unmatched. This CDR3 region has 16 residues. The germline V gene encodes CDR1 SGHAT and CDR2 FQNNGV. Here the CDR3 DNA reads TGTGCCAGCAGCTGGGGAACAGGGGTAGAAACCGGGGAGCTGTTTTTT. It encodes CASSWGTGVETGELFF.

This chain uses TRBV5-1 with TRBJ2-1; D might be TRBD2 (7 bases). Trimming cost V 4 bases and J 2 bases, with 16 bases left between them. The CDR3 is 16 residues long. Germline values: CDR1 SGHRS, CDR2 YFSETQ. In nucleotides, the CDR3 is TGCGCCAGCAGCACGATCCAGGGGAGGGCCTACAATGAGCAGTTCTTC. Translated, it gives CASSTIQGRAYNEQFF.

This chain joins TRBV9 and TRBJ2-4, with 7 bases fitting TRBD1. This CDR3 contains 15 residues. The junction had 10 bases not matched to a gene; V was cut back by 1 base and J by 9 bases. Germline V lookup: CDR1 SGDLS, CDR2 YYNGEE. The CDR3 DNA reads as TGTGCCAGCAGCGTAAGGGGGACAGTCACGGGCATTCAGTACTTC. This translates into CASSVRGTVTGIQYF.

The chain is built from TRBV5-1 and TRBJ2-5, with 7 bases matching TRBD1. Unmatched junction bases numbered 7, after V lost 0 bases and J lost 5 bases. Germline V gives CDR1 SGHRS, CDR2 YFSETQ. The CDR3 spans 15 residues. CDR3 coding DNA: TGCGCCAGCAGCTTGGAGAGGACAGGTGGGGAGACCCAGTACTTC. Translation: CASSLERTGGETQYF.

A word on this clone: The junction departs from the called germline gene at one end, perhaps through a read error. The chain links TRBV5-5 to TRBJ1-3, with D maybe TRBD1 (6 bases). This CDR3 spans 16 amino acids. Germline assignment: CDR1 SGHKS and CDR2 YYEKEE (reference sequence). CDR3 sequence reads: CASSLGQRYSGNTIYF. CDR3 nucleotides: TGTGCTAGCAGCTTAGGACAGCGGTACTCTGGAAACACCATATATTTT.

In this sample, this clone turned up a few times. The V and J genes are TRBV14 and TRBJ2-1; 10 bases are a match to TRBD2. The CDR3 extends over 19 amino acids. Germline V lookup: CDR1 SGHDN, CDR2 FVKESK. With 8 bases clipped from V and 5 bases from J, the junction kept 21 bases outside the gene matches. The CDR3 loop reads CASGTAPPPGLAHDNEQFF. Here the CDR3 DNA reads TGTGCCAGCGGTACCGCGCCCCCTCCGGGACTAGCGCATGACAATGAGCAGTTCTTC.

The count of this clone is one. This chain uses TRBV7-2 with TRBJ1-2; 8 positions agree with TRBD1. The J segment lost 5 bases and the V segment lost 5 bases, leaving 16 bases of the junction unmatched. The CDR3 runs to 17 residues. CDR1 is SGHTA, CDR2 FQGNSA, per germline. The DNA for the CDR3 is TGTGCCAGCAGCAGATTAGGACAGGGCACGAAGGGGTATGGCTACACCTTC. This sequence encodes CASSRLGQGTKGYGYTF.

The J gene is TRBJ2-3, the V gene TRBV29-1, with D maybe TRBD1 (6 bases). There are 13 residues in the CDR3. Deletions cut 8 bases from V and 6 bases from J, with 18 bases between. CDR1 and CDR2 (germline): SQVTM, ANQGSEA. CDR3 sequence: CSLASGTTDTQYF. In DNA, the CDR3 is TGCAGCCTTGCATCCGGGACAACGGATACGCAGTATTTT.

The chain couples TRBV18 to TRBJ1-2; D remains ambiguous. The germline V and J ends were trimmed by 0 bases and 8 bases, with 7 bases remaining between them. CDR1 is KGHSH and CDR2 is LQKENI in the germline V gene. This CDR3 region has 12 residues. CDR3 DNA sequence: TGTGCCAGCTCACCACCGGGCGTCGGCTACACCTTC. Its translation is CASSPPGVGYTF.

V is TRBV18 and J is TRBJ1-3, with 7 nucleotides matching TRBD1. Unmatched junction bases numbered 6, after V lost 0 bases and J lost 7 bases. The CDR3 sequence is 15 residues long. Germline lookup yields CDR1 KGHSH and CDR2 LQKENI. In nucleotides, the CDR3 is TGTGCCAGCTCACCACCCGACAGGGTTCAGAACACCATATATTTT. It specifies CASSPPDRVQNTIYF. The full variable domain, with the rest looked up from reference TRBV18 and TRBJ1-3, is NAGVMQNPRHLVRRRGQEARLRCSPMKGHSHVYWYRQLPEEGLKFMVYLQKENIIDESGMPKERFSAEFPKEGPSILRIQQVVRGDSAAYFCASSPPDRVQNTIYFGEGSWLTVV.

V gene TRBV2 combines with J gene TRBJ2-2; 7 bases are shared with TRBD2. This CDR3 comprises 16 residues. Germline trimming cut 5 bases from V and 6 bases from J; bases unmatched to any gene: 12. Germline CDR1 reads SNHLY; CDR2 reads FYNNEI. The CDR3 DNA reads TGTGCCAGCAGTCCAATCGGGCAGGCGGGAGCCGGGGAGCTGTTTTTT. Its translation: CASSPIGQAGAGELFF.

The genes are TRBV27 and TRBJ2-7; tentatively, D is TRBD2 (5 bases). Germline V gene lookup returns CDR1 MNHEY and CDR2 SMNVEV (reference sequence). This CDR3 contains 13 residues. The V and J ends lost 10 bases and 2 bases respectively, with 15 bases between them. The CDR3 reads CATIGLPTYEQYF. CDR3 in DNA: TGTGCCACAATAGGACTCCCCACCTACGAGCAGTACTTC.